This entry lists 9 T cell receptor beta chains sequenced from one sample in a study of blood T cell repertoires in COVID-19. The assay was immunoSEQ multiplex PCR, and TCRdb's table has in-frame clones only and misses some. The sample has over 50,000 clones; nearly 90% are singletons. Sequenced: peripheral blood. The receptors originated from a man aged 50-59 years with active COVID-19.

In this sample, this clone turned up once. V and J are TRBV7-2 and TRBJ2-3, with 9 bases lining up with TRBD2. The CDR3 is 19 amino acids. CDR1 is SGHTA, CDR2 FQGNSA, per germline. V shed 0 bases and J 0 bases; nucleotides not matched to a gene: 10. The CDR3 DNA follows: TGTGCCAGCAGCTTAGCGCGGGGGGGCGGTCCCTTTAGCACAGATACGCAGTATTTT. It codes for CASSLARGGGPFSTDTQYF.

The chain uses TRBV27 and TRBJ2-7; unclear D gene. CDR3 length equals 13 residues. CDR1 is MNHEY, CDR2 SMNVEV, per germline (reference sequence). Deletions cut 1 base from V and 2 bases from J, with 6 bases between. Written as DNA, the CDR3 is TGTGCCAGCAGTTTATTTGCGGCCTACGAGCAGTACTTC. Protein: CASSLFAAYEQYF.

The chain combines TRBV4-2 with TRBJ1-1; unclear D gene. The germline V gene has CDR1 LGHNA and CDR2 YNFKEQ. V gave up 0 bases and J gave up 9 bases, with 17 bases separating them. The CDR3 loop spans 15 amino acids. The DNA for the CDR3 is TGTGCCAGCAGCCAAGAAGTCGCTGAGCGGGTGAAAGCTTTCTTT. Its protein product is CASSQEVAERVKAFF.

The rearrangement joins TRBV7-8 to TRBJ2-2; perhaps TRBD1 as D (5 bases). The CDR3 spans 14 residues. CDR1 and CDR2 (germline): SGHVS, FQNEAQ. Trimming took 5 bases from V and 3 from J, leaving 10 bases between them. This CDR3 reads CASSPDKYTGELFF. CDR3 DNA: TGTGCCAGCAGCCCGGACAAGTACACCGGGGAGCTGTTTTTT.

CDR3 sequence (DNA): TGTGCCAGCAGCTTACACAGGGGTAGCTCCTACGAGCAGTACTTC. It encodes CASSLHRGSSYEQYF. V is TRBV7-2 and J is TRBJ2-7, with TRBD1 matching 7 bases. Losses at the gene ends were 2 bases for V and 0 bases for J; bases not matched to a gene: 4. The CDR3 has 15 amino acids. CDR1 is SGHTA and CDR2 is FQGNSA in the germline V gene. Full variable domain (rest looked up from reference TRBV7-2 and TRBJ2-7): GAGVSQSPSNKVTEKGKDVELRCDPISGHTALYWYRQSLGQGLEFLIYFQGNSAPDKSGLPSDRFSAERTGGSVSTLTIQRTQQEDSAVYLCASSLHRGSSYEQYFGPGTRLTVT.

The rearrangement links TRBV18 to TRBJ1-2; TRBD1 agrees at 7 bases. The germline CDR1 and CDR2 sequences are KGHSH and LQKENI. CDR3 length: 15 residues. V lost 3 bases, J lost 5 bases, and 9 bases stayed unmatched. CDR3 region: CASSPTLLQGYGYTF. The CDR3 DNA reads as TGTGCCAGCTCACCGACCCTTTTACAGGGGTATGGCTACACCTTC.

The chain joins TRBV7-2 to TRBJ2-1; a possible D gene is TRBD1 (7 bases). V shed 5 bases and J shed 12 bases, with 23 bases lying between them. CDR3 length: 15 residues. Per the germline V gene, CDR1 is SGHTA and CDR2 is FQGNSA. For the CDR3, the DNA is TGTGCCAGCAGCCCCTCGACTAGTCGAGGGGGCATGCAGTTCTTC. This codes for CASSPSTSRGGMQFF. The full variable domain, rest sourced from reference TRBV7-2 and TRBJ2-1, is GAGVSQSPSNKVTEKGKDVELRCDPISGHTALYWYRQSLGQGLEFLIYFQGNSAPDKSGLPSDRFSAERTGGSVSTLTIQRTQQEDSAVYLCASSPSTSRGGMQFFGPGTRLTVL.

The rearrangement uses TRBV2 and TRBJ1-2; 7 bases are a match to TRBD1. Trimming cost V 3 bases and J 8 bases; bases outside gene matches: 9. The CDR3 is 14 residues long. Germline CDR1 and CDR2: SNHLY and FYNNEI. DNA for the CDR3: TGTGCCAGCAGTGACGGGACAGTCCGGGGGGGCTACACCTTC. This codes for CASSDGTVRGGYTF.

The rearrangement uses TRBV6-5 and TRBJ2-2, with TRBD2 identical over 7 bases. The CDR3 has 15 residues. The V and J ends lost 6 bases and 5 bases, in that order; junction bases with no gene match: 9. CDR1 is MNHEY and CDR2 is SVGAGI in the germline V gene. The CDR3 here is CASRPLRGVTGELFF. The CDR3 DNA follows: TGTGCCAGCAGGCCCTTACGGGGGGTAACCGGGGAGCTGTTTTTT.